Following are 23 T cell receptor beta chains from one sample sequenced in a study of T cell responses to AZD1222 COVID-19 vaccine. Profiled with immunoSEQ multiplex PCR; TCRdb holds only in-frame clones, not every one. The sample holds about 140,000 clones, roughly 88% seen once. Sequencing used peripheral blood, obtained 28 days after the second AZD1222 dose. These receptors were collected from an adult who received the AZD1222 COVID-19 vaccine.

This clone came up a few times. The rearrangement links TRBV10-3 to TRBJ1-1, with 7 bases identical to TRBD1. Trimming took 6 bases from V and 4 from J; bases not matched to a gene: 11. The germline CDR1 and CDR2 sequences are ENHRY and SYGVKD. The CDR3 has 15 amino acids. CDR3 sequence: CAIRVDREFGTEAFF. The DNA of the CDR3 is TGTGCCATCAGAGTAGACAGGGAATTCGGCACTGAAGCTTTCTTT.

The chain recombines TRBV5-1 with TRBJ1-1, with unresolved D. Germline CDR1 reads SGHRS; CDR2 reads YFSETQ. The CDR3 is 12 amino acids. Trimming cost V 0 bases and J 6 bases, with 6 bases left between them. The CDR3, as DNA: TGCGCCAGCAGCTTGGTGGAGGCTGAAGCTTTCTTT. Translated, it gives CASSLVEAEAFF.

The V gene is TRBV2, the J gene TRBJ1-2; D is unclear. Trimming removed 6 bases from V and 7 bases from J, with 12 bases in between. Germline CDR1 is SNHLY and CDR2 is FYNNEI. CDR3 size: 12 residues. This CDR3 reads CASRTGFPGYTF. The CDR3 bases are TGTGCCAGCAGGACTGGCTTTCCTGGCTACACCTTC.

The chain links TRBV30 to TRBJ1-6; D might be TRBD1 (5 bases). V dropped 2 bases and J dropped 4 bases, with 12 bases sitting between them. The CDR3 totals 15 residues. CDR1 is GTSNPN and CDR2 is SVGIG in the germline V gene (reference sequence). The CDR3 DNA follows: TGTGCCTGGAGTACCCGCGGGGGTTATAATTCACCCCTCCACTTT. The encoded protein is CAWSTRGGYNSPLHF.

The chain combines TRBV12-3 or TRBV12-4 with TRBJ1-1, with a tentative D call TRBD1 (5 bases). The V end lost 6 bases, the J end lost 3 bases, and 11 bases lay between the germline ends. The CDR3 length is 13 residues. The CDR3 DNA follows: TGTGCCAGCAGCCGAGGGGACTACACTGAAGCTTTCTTT. Its protein is CASSRGDYTEAFF.

V and J are TRBV28 and TRBJ2-7; 9 bases fit TRBD1. The CDR3 is 15 amino acids. V shed 4 bases, J shed 6 bases, and the junction held 10 bases outside the gene matches. Germline CDR1 is MDHEN and CDR2 is SYDVKM. CDR3 sequence: CASSSSGTGFSEQYF. In DNA form, the CDR3 reads TGTGCCAGCAGTTCATCCGGGACAGGGTTTAGCGAGCAGTACTTC.

The sample holds a few counts of this clone. J is TRBJ1-5 and V is TRBV15; TRBD1 might be the D (5 bases). Trimming took off 4 bases at V and 2 bases at J, with 15 bases between the two ends. The CDR3 consists of 16 residues. Germline values: CDR1 LNHNV, CDR2 YYDKDF (reference sequence). The DNA for the CDR3 is TGTGCCACCAGCACCGGGACGCCTCTGGGCAATCAGCCCCAGCATTTT. Protein product: CATSTGTPLGNQPQHF.

The gene calls are TRBV2 and TRBJ1-4, with 9 bases lining up with TRBD1. Germline-derived CDR1 and CDR2 are SNHLY and FYNNEI. CDR3 length: 14 residues. V shed 7 bases, J shed 8 bases, and the junction held 8 bases outside the gene matches. Written as DNA, the CDR3 is TGTGCCAGCACCCAGGGGGGGACAGGGGAAAAACTGTTTTTT. Its protein product is CASTQGGTGEKLFF.

This chain links TRBV5-1 with TRBJ2-7, with TRBD2 matching 7 bases. CDR1 is SGHRS and CDR2 is YFSETQ in the germline V gene. The CDR3 consists of 15 residues. V lost 2 bases, J lost 2 bases, and 7 bases stayed unmatched. In DNA, the CDR3 is TGCGCCAGCAGCTTTAAGCGGGGCCTCGCCTACGAGCAGTACGTC. This encodes CASSFKRGLAYEQYV.

Only one count was recorded for this clone. The chain recombines TRBV24-1 with TRBJ2-1; 9 bases agree with TRBD1. Trimming cost V 5 bases and J 5 bases; bases outside gene matches: 9. The CDR3 contains 16 residues. Germline assignment: CDR1 KGHDR and CDR2 SFDVKD. The CDR3 is CATSGPSGTGNNEQFF. DNA of the CDR3: TGTGCCACCAGTGGCCCCTCCGGGACAGGGAACAATGAGCAGTTCTTC.

The chain uses TRBV5-4 and TRBJ1-3; possibly TRBD1 for D (5 bases). This CDR3 has 13 residues. The germline V and J ends were trimmed by 2 bases and 3 bases, with 6 bases remaining between them. CDR1 and CDR2 (germline): SGHNT, YYREEE (reference sequence). The CDR3 region is CASSFQGGNTIYF. The CDR3 region has the DNA TGTGCCAGCAGCTTCCAGGGTGGAAACACCATATATTTT. Filled out from reference TRBV5-4 and TRBJ1-3, the complete variable domain reads ETGVTQSPTHLIKTRGQQVTLRCSSQSGHNTVSWYQQALGQGPQFIFQYYREEENGRGNFPPRFSGLQFPNYSSELNVNALELDDSALYLCASSFQGGNTIYFGEGSWLTVV.

This clone has a handful of counts. V gene TRBV11-1 combines with J gene TRBJ1-6; perhaps TRBD1 as D (6 bases). V lost 1 base and J 7 bases, leaving 11 bases between the germline ends. The CDR3 extends over 15 amino acids. From germline, CDR1 is SGHAT and CDR2 FQDESV (reference sequence). Here the CDR3 DNA reads TGTGCCAGCAGCTTAGGCGGGGGCGAGAATTCACCCCTCCACTTT. Protein sequence: CASSLGGGENSPLHF. The full variable domain, its missing parts supplied by reference TRBV11-1 and TRBJ1-6, is EAEVAQSPRYKITEKSQAVAFWCDPISGHATLYWYRQILGQGPELLVQFQDESVVDDSQLPKDRFSAERLKGVDSTLKIQPAELGDSAMYLCASSLGGGENSPLHFGNGTRLTVT.

This clone has just a few counts. The V and J genes are TRBV7-8 and TRBJ1-1; D is possibly TRBD1 (6 bases). V shed 6 bases and J shed 7 bases, with 18 bases lying between them. The CDR3 has 14 amino acids. CDR1 is SGHVS and CDR2 is FQNEAQ in the germline V gene. The CDR3 loop reads CASRPQGDTLEAFF. The CDR3 DNA reads TGTGCCAGCAGGCCACAGGGCGACACACTTGAAGCTTTCTTT.

About this clone itself: The junction departs from germline at one end; a sequencing error may be responsible. CDR3 amino acids: CASSVLAGGRDTQCF. In nucleotides, the CDR3 is TGTGCCAGCAGTGTTCTAGCGGGGGGGCGAGATACGCAGTGTTTT. The rearrangement uses TRBV2 and TRBJ2-3, with TRBD2 matching over 12 bases. The CDR3 is 15 amino acids. From germline, CDR1 is SNHLY and CDR2 FYNNEI.

This clone was recorded a few times. The chain combines TRBV19 with TRBJ2-1; a possible D gene is TRBD2 (5 bases). Germline CDR1 and CDR2: LNHDA and SQIVND (reference sequence). The CDR3 is 15 amino acids. Trimming left V 5 bases short and J 3 bases short, with 14 bases between. CDR3 nucleotide sequence: TGTGCCAGTAGTTGGACCGAGGGCAACTACAATGAGCAGTTCTTC. Translation gives CASSWTEGNYNEQFF.

V gene TRBV3-1 (or the pseudogene TRBV3-2) combines with J gene TRBJ2-7; D perhaps matches TRBD2 (5 bases). CDR3 length equals 15 residues. V lost 2 bases and J lost 0, with 11 bases in between. Germline values: CDR1 LGHDT, CDR2 YNNKEL (reference sequence). CDR3 residues: CASSQLTGSSYEQYF. The CDR3 DNA follows: TGTGCCAGCAGCCAATTAACGGGAAGCTCCTACGAGCAGTACTTC.

This clone was detected many times. This chain connects TRBV19 to TRBJ1-5, with 7 bases fitting TRBD1. Per the germline V gene, CDR1 is LNHDA and CDR2 is SQIVND (reference sequence). This CDR3 has 17 residues. The V and J ends lost 6 bases and 5 bases, in that order; junction bases with no gene match: 16. CDR3 sequence reads: CASRRLGVGDSHQPQHF. The CDR3 DNA reads TGTGCCAGTAGGCGTCTGGGTGTCGGGGACAGTCATCAGCCCCAGCATTTT.

This sequence joins TRBV27 and TRBJ2-5; D could derive from TRBD1 or TRBD2 (6 bases each). The CDR3 contains 16 residues. Trimming removed 6 bases from V and 5 bases from J, with 22 bases in between. Germline V gives CDR1 MNHEY, CDR2 SMNVEV (reference sequence). In nucleotides, the CDR3 is TGTGCCAGCAGCAAGATATATCGGGGGCCGAGGGAGACCCAGTACTTC. Residues: CASSKIYRGPRETQYF.

The chain links TRBV10-1 to TRBJ2-2; D unresolved. Trimming stripped 4 bases from V and 8 bases from J, with 11 bases between. Germline CDR1 is WNHNN and CDR2 is SYGVQD (reference sequence). The CDR3 contains 13 residues. This chain's CDR3 is CASSVSTPGELFF. The CDR3 nucleotides read TGCGCCAGCAGTGTTAGCACTCCGGGGGAGCTGTTTTTT.

The rearrangement links TRBV7-2 to TRBJ1-3; 9 positions agree with TRBD1. CDR3 size: 16 residues. Germline V gene lookup returns CDR1 SGHTA and CDR2 FQGNSA. The junction had 0 bases not matched to a gene; V was cut back by 0 bases and J by 0 bases. The CDR3 nucleotides read TGTGCCAGCAGCTTAGCGGGACAGGGCTCTGGAAACACCATATATTTT. This gives the protein CASSLAGQGSGNTIYF.

The CDR3 DNA sequence: TGTGCCAGCAGTTCCGGTCCCCCAGAAAAACTGTTTTTT. It yields the protein CASSSGPPEKLFF. The chain combines TRBV6-2 or TRBV6-3 with TRBJ1-4; the D is unclear. The V and J ends lost 4 bases and 8 bases respectively, with 11 bases between them. The CDR3 contains 13 residues. The V gene's germline CDR1 is MNHEY and CDR2 SVGEGT.

This sequence joins TRBV6-5 and TRBJ2-3, with 11 bases matching TRBD1. Germline V gene lookup returns CDR1 MNHEY and CDR2 SVGAGI. The CDR3 is 13 amino acids. The V and J ends lost 6 bases and 6 bases, in that order; junction bases with no gene match: 2. CDR3: CASRGQGEDTQYF. CDR3 in DNA: TGTGCCAGCAGGGGACAGGGGGAGGATACGCAGTATTTT.

The V and J genes are TRBV5-6 and TRBJ1-6; D is ambiguous. V was cut by 4 bases and J by 2 bases, with 7 bases left in between. CDR1 is SGHDT and CDR2 is YYEEEE in the germline V gene. This CDR3 is built from 14 residues. CDR3 sequence (DNA): TGTGCCAGCAGCGCGGGAGCCTATAATTCACCCCTCCACTTT. It specifies CASSAGAYNSPLHF.